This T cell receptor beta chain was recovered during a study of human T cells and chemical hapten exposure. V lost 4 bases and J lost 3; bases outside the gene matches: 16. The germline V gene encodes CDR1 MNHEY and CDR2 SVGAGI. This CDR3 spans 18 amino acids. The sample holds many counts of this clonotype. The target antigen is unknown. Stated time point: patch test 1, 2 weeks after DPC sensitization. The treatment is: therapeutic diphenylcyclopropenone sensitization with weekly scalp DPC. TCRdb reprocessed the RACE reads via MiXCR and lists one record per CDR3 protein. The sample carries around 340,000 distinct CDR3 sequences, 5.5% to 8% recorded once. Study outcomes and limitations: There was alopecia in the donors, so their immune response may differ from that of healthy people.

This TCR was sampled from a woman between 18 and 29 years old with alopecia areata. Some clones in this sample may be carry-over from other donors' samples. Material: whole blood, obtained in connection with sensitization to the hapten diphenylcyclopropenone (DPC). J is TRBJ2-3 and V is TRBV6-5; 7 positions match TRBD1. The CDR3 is CASSSHSQGRGRTDTQYF. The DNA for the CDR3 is TGTGCCAGCAGTTCTCACTCCCAGGGAAGGGGGCGGACAGATACGCAGTATTTT.